This T cell receptor (beta chain) was found in a study of blood T cell repertoires in COVID-19. Study summary: Researchers got acute and convalescent COVID-19 samples from the United States, Italy and Spain. Sample material is recorded as cDNA or gDNA derived from T cells, B-cell-depleted T cells, or PBMCs.

How the authors handled the data: Quantification of nucleated cells was approximated via reference gene primer amplification. TCRdb keeps only in-frame clones here, not all; method: immunoSEQ multiplex PCR. The DNA gave D and trimming, while V, J and clone size come from that table. The table shows around 100,000 clones, with less than 95% occurring only once. Germline values: CDR1 SNHLY, CDR2 FYNNEI. The CDR3 consists of 14 residues. V lost 5 bases and J lost 3; bases outside the gene matches: 7. This chain joins TRBV2 and TRBJ2-7, with 7 bases aligning to TRBD1. The sample comprised peripheral blood. The clonotype originates from a man between 50 and 59 years old with acute or convalescent COVID-19. The CDR3 sequence is CASSLGNRGYEQYF. The CDR3 nucleotides read TGTGCCAGCAGTCTGGGGAACAGGGGCTACGAGCAGTACTTC.